This is a list of T cell receptor beta chains from one sample in a study of blood T cell repertoires in COVID-19. The assay was immunoSEQ multiplex PCR, and TCRdb's table has in-frame clones only and misses some. The sample includes more than 120,000 clones, 70% to 90% of them seen just once. The specimen sequenced was peripheral blood. These receptors originate from a human donor with acute or convalescent COVID-19. The donor label of this sample is uncertain. The CDR3 runs from the conserved cysteine through the conserved F or W. Fields, in order: D gene, J gene, clone size, V gene, CDR3 DNA, CDR3 protein. D genes are given only for firm matches. Where a row states a size, it is once, few, many or the class of an expanded clone; other rows omit it.

D: TRBD1; J: TRBJ1-5; size: .; V: TRBV7-2; DNA: TGTGCCAGCAGCTTAGGACAGGGCTCCAGCAATCAGCCCCAGCATTTT; CDR3: CASSLGQGSSNQPQHF
D: .; J: TRBJ2-3; size: .; V: TRBV28; DNA: TGTGCCAGCAGTTCCTCAGGGCTCACAGATACGCAGTATTTT; CDR3: CASSSSGLTDTQYF
D: .; J: TRBJ1-6; size: .; V: TRBV5-1; DNA: TGCGCCAGCAGCCAACTCTCATTCCCGAATAATTCACCCCTCCACTTT; CDR3: CASSQLSFPNNSPLHF
D: TRBD1; J: TRBJ1-2; size: .; V: TRBV19; DNA: TGTGCCAGTAGTATCGGGACAGACTATGGCTACACCTTC; CDR3: CASSIGTDYGYTF
D: .; J: TRBJ1-6; size: .; V: TRBV12-5; DNA: TGTGCTAGTGGTTTGGTTACAGGGAGCTCCTATAATTCACCCCTCCACTTT; CDR3: CASGLVTGSSYNSPLHF
D: .; J: TRBJ1-1; size: few; V: TRBV3-1/TRBV3-2; DNA: TGTGCCAGCAGCGTACAGGGAGGGAAAGCTTTCTTT; CDR3: CASSVQGGKAFF
D: .; J: TRBJ2-7; size: .; V: TRBV21-1; DNA: TGTGCCAGCAGCAAAAGGTTGCGCGGGGGGTTTTGTTACGAGCAGTACTTC; CDR3: CASSKRLRGGFCYEQYF
D: .; J: TRBJ2-2; size: .; V: TRBV7-6; DNA: TGTGCCAGCAGCTTAGGGCAGGGGGGCACCGGGGAGCTGTTTTTT; CDR3: CASSLGQGGTGELFF
D: TRBD1; J: TRBJ2-5; size: .; V: TRBV2; DNA: TGTGCCAGCAGTGAGCTGACAGGGGGCGGAGAGACCCAGTACTTC; CDR3: CASSELTGGGETQYF
D: .; J: TRBJ1-6; size: .; V: TRBV5-6; DNA: TGTGCCAGCAGCTTGGACCAGGGGATTAATTCACCCCTCCACTTT; CDR3: CASSLDQGINSPLHF
D: TRBD2; J: TRBJ2-1; size: .; V: TRBV5-8; DNA: TGTGCCAGCAGCAAACCAGGGACTAGCGGCAATGAGCAGTTCTTC; CDR3: CASSKPGTSGNEQFF
D: TRBD2; J: TRBJ2-1; size: .; V: TRBV7-8; DNA: TGTGCCAGCAGCTTAGTAGGCGGGGGGACCCACAATGAGCAGTTCTTC; CDR3: CASSLVGGGTHNEQFF
D: TRBD2; J: TRBJ2-5; size: .; V: TRBV2; DNA: TGTGCCAGCAGCGACGATCCCGGGACTAGCGGGGGGGGACAAGAGACCCAGTACTTC; CDR3: CASSDDPGTSGGGQETQYF
D: .; J: TRBJ2-7; size: .; V: TRBV28; DNA: TGTGCCAGCAGTTACAGGGTCGAGCAGTACTTC; CDR3: CASSYRVEQYF
D: .; J: TRBJ2-1; size: once; V: TRBV7-7; DNA: TGTGCTAGCAGCTTAGCCAGGGGCGGTGAGCAGTTCTTC; CDR3: CASSLARGGEQFF
D: .; J: TRBJ1-1; size: once; V: TRBV6-2/TRBV6-3; DNA: TGTGCCAGCAGTTACGGAGAGAACACTGAAGCTTTCTTT; CDR3: CASSYGENTEAFF
D: TRBD1; J: TRBJ1-5; size: .; V: TRBV10-3; DNA: TGTGCCATCAGTGAGTGGACAGGGCCGGATCAGCCCCAGCATTTT; CDR3: CAISEWTGPDQPQHF
D: TRBD1; J: TRBJ2-2; size: .; V: TRBV7-2; DNA: TGTGCCAGCAGCACGGGACAGTCAGGGACCGGGGAGCTGTTTTTT; CDR3: CASSTGQSGTGELFF